The 22 T cell receptor beta chains below were found in one sample sequenced in a study of vaccination effects on CD4 cells after COVID-19. Using immunoSEQ multiplex PCR, the repertoire was profiled, and TCRdb retains in-frame clones only, with some absent. The sample carries approximately 38,000 clones, 55% to 80% recorded once. Following culture for around 10 days, CD4+ T cells were isolated. Vaccination of participants consisted of two doses of either the BNT162b2 or mRNA-1273 vaccine. For these receptors, no antigen is known. Source: CD4+ T cells from PBMCs cultured without peptide, taken after COVID-19 vaccination. The receptors were sampled from a human donor who received a COVID-19 vaccine.

The V and J genes are TRBV19 and TRBJ2-2; the D gene is possibly TRBD2 (6 bases). The CDR3 is 15 residues long. The V end lost 6 bases, the J end lost 0 bases, and 11 bases lay between the germline ends. Germline CDR1 and CDR2: LNHDA and SQIVND (reference sequence). CDR3 sequence: CASSGSPANTGELFF. In DNA form, the CDR3 reads TGTGCCAGTAGCGGGAGCCCCGCGAACACCGGGGAGCTGTTTTTT.

The genes are TRBV9 and TRBJ2-5; 9 nucleotides line up with TRBD2. The CDR3 contains 16 residues. Germline-derived CDR1 and CDR2 are SGDLS and YYNGEE. V lost 0 bases to trimming and J lost 2 bases; unmatched junction nucleotides: 5. The CDR3 nucleotides read TGTGCCAGCAGCGTAGCTCCACTAGCGGGTCAAGAGACCCAGTACTTC. Residues: CASSVAPLAGQETQYF.

The rearrangement joins TRBV2 to TRBJ2-4; possible D gene TRBD1, 5 bases. Trimming pared 7 bases from V and 0 bases from J, leaving 13 bases between. In germline, CDR1 is SNHLY, CDR2 FYNNEI. This CDR3 comprises 15 residues. CDR3 bases: TGTGCCAGCACCCCACAGGAGATAGCCAAAAACATTCAGTACTTC. Translating it yields CASTPQEIAKNIQYF.

CDR3 sequence: CASSLNGEGETQYF. Here the CDR3 DNA reads TGCGCCAGCAGCTTGAATGGGGAGGGAGAGACCCAGTACTTC. The J gene is TRBJ2-5, the V gene TRBV5-1, with 7 bases fitting TRBD2. CDR1 is SGHRS and CDR2 is YFSETQ in the germline V gene. The CDR3 is 14 residues long. V was clipped by 1 base and J by 4 bases; unmatched bases: 4.

This clone has more than one count but fewer than ten. This chain uses TRBV18 with TRBJ1-1; possible D gene TRBD1, 5 bases. Trimming removed 6 bases from V and 2 bases from J, with 10 bases in between. The CDR3 loop spans 13 amino acids. CDR1 is KGHSH and CDR2 is LQKENI in the germline V gene. The DNA for the CDR3 is TGTGCCAGCTCCCCCGACAGTAACACTGAAGCTTTCTTT. Protein product: CASSPDSNTEAFF.

This chain connects TRBV27 to TRBJ2-1, with a possible D match to TRBD1 (6 bases). The CDR3 spans 11 residues. V lost 6 bases to trimming and J lost 6 bases, with 6 bases between them. Per germline, CDR1 MNHEY and CDR2 SMNVEV (reference sequence). CDR3: CASSRGNEQFF. The CDR3 DNA reads TGTGCCAGCAGCAGGGGCAATGAGCAGTTCTTC.

This chain joins TRBV19 and TRBJ1-1; no firm D call. Germline-derived CDR1 and CDR2 are LNHDA and SQIVND (reference sequence). This CDR3 contains 14 residues. The V and J ends lost 5 bases and 0 bases respectively, with 10 bases between them. The CDR3 loop reads CASSFGVMNTEAFF. The CDR3 bases are TGTGCCAGTAGTTTTGGTGTCATGAACACTGAAGCTTTCTTT.

This chain links TRBV4-1 with TRBJ2-7; 7 nucleotides agree with TRBD2. The CDR3 extends over 15 amino acids. Germline V CDR1 and CDR2: MGHRA, YSYEKL. J gave up 0 bases and V 4 bases, and 6 bases lay outside the gene matches. Written as DNA, the CDR3 is TGCGCCAGCAGCCTATCACTAGCGCTCTCCTACGAGCAGTACTTC. This gives the protein CASSLSLALSYEQYF.

J is TRBJ1-6 and V is TRBV7-8, with 7 nucleotides matching TRBD1. The germline V gene has CDR1 SGHVS and CDR2 FQNEAQ. This CDR3 contains 15 residues. Losses at the gene ends were 5 bases for V and 6 bases for J; bases not matched to a gene: 7. DNA for the CDR3: TGTGCCAGCAGCATAGACAGGGTGGGTAATTCACCCCTCCACTTT. Its protein product is CASSIDRVGNSPLHF. Supplemented by reference TRBV7-8 and TRBJ1-6, the full variable domain reads GAGVSQSPRYKVAKRGQDVALRCDPISGHVSLFWYQQALGQGPEFLTYFQNEAQLDKSGLPSDRFFAERPEGSVSTLKIQRTQQEDSAVYLCASSIDRVGNSPLHFGNGTRLTVT.

The chain combines TRBV6-5 with TRBJ1-2, with 8 bases that match TRBD1. CDR1 and CDR2 from the germline V gene are MNHEY and SVGAGI. Germline trimming cut 6 bases from V and 4 bases from J; bases unmatched to any gene: 10. The CDR3 covers 15 residues. In DNA form, the CDR3 reads TGTGCCAGCAGCGGCGGACAGGGTCTTGGCTATGGCTACACCTTC. Protein product: CASSGGQGLGYGYTF.

This clone appeared once. The chain couples TRBV4-1 to TRBJ1-1; 7 bases align to TRBD1. Trimming removed 4 bases from V and 5 bases from J; junction bases left unmatched: 13. Germline V lookup: CDR1 MGHRA, CDR2 YSYEKL. The CDR3 covers 16 residues. DNA of the CDR3: TGCGCCAGCAGCCTCATGGGGAGGGGGCTCGGGACTGAAGCTTTCTTT. It is translated as CASSLMGRGLGTEAFF.

The chain couples TRBV12-3 or TRBV12-4 to TRBJ2-1; D is ambiguous. The CDR3 covers 12 residues. V lost 5 bases to trimming and J lost 14 bases, with 16 bases between them. The CDR3 sequence is CASSKETKLEFF. The CDR3, as DNA: TGTGCCAGCAGTAAAGAGACGAAACTGGAGTTCTTC.

This chain joins TRBV5-4 and TRBJ2-1; the D gene could be TRBD1 or TRBD2 (5 bases each). The CDR3 spans 14 residues. Between the trimmed V and J ends, which lost 3 bases and 4 bases, there was a span of 11 bases. Germline-derived CDR1 and CDR2 are SGHNT and YYREEE (reference sequence). In nucleotides, the CDR3 is TGTGCCAGCAGCTCTGAGGGGTATTACAATGAGCAGTTCTTC. Its protein is CASSSEGYYNEQFF. Drawing the rest from reference TRBV5-4 and TRBJ2-1, the complete variable domain is ETGVTQSPTHLIKTRGQQVTLRCSSQSGHNTVSWYQQALGQGPQFIFQYYREEENGRGNFPPRFSGLQFPNYSSELNVNALELDDSALYLCASSSEGYYNEQFFGPGTRLTVL.

The V gene is TRBV3-1 (or the pseudogene TRBV3-2), the J gene TRBJ1-1; 7 bases match TRBD1. The J segment lost 3 bases and the V segment lost 3 bases, leaving 7 bases of the junction unmatched. The length of the CDR3 is 15 residues. CDR1 and CDR2 from the germline V gene are LGHDT and YNNKEL (reference sequence). CDR3 protein: CASSHPAGGHTEAFF. CDR3 nucleotides: TGTGCCAGCAGCCACCCCGCAGGGGGGCACACTGAAGCTTTCTTT.

By share, this clone counts as medium-sized (0.01 to 0.1%). The rearrangement links TRBV5-8 to TRBJ1-5; unclear D gene. The V end lost 4 bases, the J end lost 3 bases, and 5 bases lay between the germline ends. CDR1 and CDR2 from the germline V gene are SGHTS and YDEGEE. This CDR3 contains 12 residues. The CDR3 loop reads CASSPYNQPQHF. The CDR3 DNA follows: TGTGCCAGCAGCCCTTACAATCAGCCCCAGCATTTT. Using reference TRBV5-8 and TRBJ1-5 for the parts outside the CDR3, the full variable domain is EAGVTQSPTHLIKTRGQQATLRCSPISGHTSVYWYQQALGLGLQFLLWYDEGEERNRGNFPPRFSGRQFPNYSSELNVNALELEDSALYLCASSPYNQPQHFGDGTRLSIL.

The V and J genes are TRBV6-6 and TRBJ1-2; D unresolved. There are 14 residues in the CDR3. V lost 0 bases to trimming and J lost 4 bases, with 9 bases between them. Germline assignment: CDR1 MNHNY and CDR2 SVGAGI (reference sequence). The CDR3 bases are TGTGCCAGCAGTTACTCGCATGGTTCCTATGGCTACACCTTC. It is translated as CASSYSHGSYGYTF.

This clone was found a few times. The chain joins TRBV5-4 to TRBJ2-7, with TRBD2 identical over 12 bases. The CDR3 spans 15 residues. CDR1 and CDR2 from the germline V gene are SGHNT and YYREEE (reference sequence). V shed 4 bases and J 5 bases; nucleotides not matched to a gene: 7. The CDR3 coding sequence is TGTGCCAGCAGCCCTGGGACTAGCGGGCCCCACGAGCAGTACTTC. Translating it yields CASSPGTSGPHEQYF. Full variable domain (rest looked up from reference TRBV5-4 and TRBJ2-7): ETGVTQSPTHLIKTRGQQVTLRCSSQSGHNTVSWYQQALGQGPQFIFQYYREEENGRGNFPPRFSGLQFPNYSSELNVNALELDDSALYLCASSPGTSGPHEQYFGPGTRLTVT.

V and J are TRBV6-5 and TRBJ2-1; D ambiguous. Germline V gene lookup returns CDR1 MNHEY and CDR2 SVGAGI. CDR3 length equals 12 residues. V shed 8 bases and J shed 8 bases, with 13 bases lying between them. CDR3 residues: CASVTEAHEQFF. The CDR3 DNA reads as TGTGCCAGCGTCACGGAAGCACATGAGCAGTTCTTC.

This chain links TRBV7-8 with TRBJ1-3, with D perhaps TRBD1 (6 bases). Germline V lookup: CDR1 SGHVS, CDR2 FQNEAQ. CDR3 length: 16 amino acids. V was cut by 8 bases and J by 4 bases, with 21 bases left in between. CDR3 amino acids: CASDKYIQGFGNTIYF. Written as DNA, the CDR3 is TGTGCCAGCGACAAATACATACAGGGTTTCGGAAACACCATATATTTT.

This rearrangement joins TRBV5-1 to TRBJ1-1, with TRBD1 matching 9 bases. The CDR3 runs 15 residues. V gave up 4 bases and J gave up 5 bases; unmatched junction bases: 9. From germline, CDR1 is SGHRS and CDR2 YFSETQ. CDR3: CASSPGQGRYTEAFF. DNA for the CDR3: TGCGCCAGCAGCCCGGGACAGGGAAGGTATACTGAAGCTTTCTTT.

This chain joins TRBV5-4 and TRBJ2-6; D not certain. V lost 2 bases to trimming and J lost 4 bases, with 7 bases between them. This CDR3 region has 14 residues. CDR1 and CDR2 (germline): SGHNT, YYREEE (reference sequence). The CDR3 here is CASSFEAGANVLTF. DNA for the CDR3: TGTGCCAGCAGCTTTGAAGCCGGGGCCAACGTCCTGACTTTC.

The genes are TRBV6-6 and TRBJ2-2; no reliable D call. The germline V and J ends were trimmed by 6 bases and 4 bases, with 12 bases remaining between them. This CDR3 is built from 14 residues. CDR1 is MNHNY and CDR2 is SVGAGI in the germline V gene (reference sequence). This CDR3 reads CASRFAEPTGELFF. The CDR3 region has the DNA TGTGCCAGCAGATTCGCCGAGCCCACCGGGGAGCTGTTTTTT.